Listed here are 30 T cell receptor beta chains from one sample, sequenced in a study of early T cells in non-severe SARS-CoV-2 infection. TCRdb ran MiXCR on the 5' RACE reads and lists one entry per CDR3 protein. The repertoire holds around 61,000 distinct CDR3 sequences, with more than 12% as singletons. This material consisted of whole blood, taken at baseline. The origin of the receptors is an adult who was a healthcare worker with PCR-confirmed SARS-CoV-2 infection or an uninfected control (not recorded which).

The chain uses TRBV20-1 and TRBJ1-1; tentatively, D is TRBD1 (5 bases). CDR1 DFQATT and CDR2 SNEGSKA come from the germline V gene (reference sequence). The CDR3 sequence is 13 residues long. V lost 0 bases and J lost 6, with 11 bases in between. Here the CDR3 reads CSARDIQGAEAFF. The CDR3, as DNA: TGCAGTGCTAGAGATATTCAGGGCGCTGAAGCTTTCTTT.

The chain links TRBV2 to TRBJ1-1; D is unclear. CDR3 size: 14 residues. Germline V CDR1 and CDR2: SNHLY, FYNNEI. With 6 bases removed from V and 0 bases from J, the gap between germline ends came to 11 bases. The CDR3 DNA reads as TGTGCCAGCAGGGTTGACTCAGTGAACACTGAAGCTTTCTTT. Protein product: CASRVDSVNTEAFF.

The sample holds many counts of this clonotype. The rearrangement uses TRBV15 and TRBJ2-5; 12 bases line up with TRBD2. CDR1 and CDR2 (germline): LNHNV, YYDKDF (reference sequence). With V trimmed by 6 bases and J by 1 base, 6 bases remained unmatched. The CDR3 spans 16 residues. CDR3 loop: CATRPGTSGSQETQYF. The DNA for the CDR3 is TGTGCCACCAGACCGGGGACTAGCGGGTCCCAAGAGACCCAGTACTTC.

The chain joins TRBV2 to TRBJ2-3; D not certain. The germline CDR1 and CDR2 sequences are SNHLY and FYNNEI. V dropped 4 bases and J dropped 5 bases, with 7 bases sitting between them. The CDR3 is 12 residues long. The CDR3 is CASSGNGDTQYF. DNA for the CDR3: TGTGCCAGCAGTGGGAACGGAGATACGCAGTATTTT. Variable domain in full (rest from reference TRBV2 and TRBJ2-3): EPEVTQTPSHQVTQMGQEVILRCVPISNHLYFYWYRQILGQKVEFLVSFYNNEISEKSEIFDDQFSVERPDGSNFTLKIRSTKLEDSAMYFCASSGNGDTQYFGPGTRLTVL.

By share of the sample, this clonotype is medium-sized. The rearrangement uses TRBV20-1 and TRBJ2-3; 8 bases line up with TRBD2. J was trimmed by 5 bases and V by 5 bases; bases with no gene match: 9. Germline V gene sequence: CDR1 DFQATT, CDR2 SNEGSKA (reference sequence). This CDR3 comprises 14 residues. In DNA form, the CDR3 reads TGCAGTGCTCGGGAGGGCGGACCAGGAGATACGCAGTATTTT. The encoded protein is CSAREGGPGDTQYF.

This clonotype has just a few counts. This CDR3 is CASSLVRRARNEQFF. The CDR3 coding sequence is TGTGCCAGCAGCTTAGTTCGGAGGGCGAGGAATGAGCAGTTCTTC. This rearrangement joins TRBV7-3 to TRBJ2-1; D perhaps matches TRBD2 (6 bases). The germline CDR1 and CDR2 sequences are SGHTA and FQGTGA. The CDR3 runs 15 residues. Between the trimmed V and J ends, which lost 2 bases and 7 bases, there was a span of 15 bases.

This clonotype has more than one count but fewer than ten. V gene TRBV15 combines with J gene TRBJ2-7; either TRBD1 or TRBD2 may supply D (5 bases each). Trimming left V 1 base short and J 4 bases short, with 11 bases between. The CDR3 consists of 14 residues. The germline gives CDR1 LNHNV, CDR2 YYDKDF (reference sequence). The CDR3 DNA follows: TGTGCCACCAGCAGAGGCAGGGACGGTTACGAGCAGTACTTC. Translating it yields CATSRGRDGYEQYF.

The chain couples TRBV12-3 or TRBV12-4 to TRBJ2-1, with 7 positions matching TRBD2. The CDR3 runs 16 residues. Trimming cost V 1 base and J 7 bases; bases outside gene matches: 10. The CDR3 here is CASSLEGGGILNEQFF. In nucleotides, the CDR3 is TGTGCCAGCAGTTTAGAAGGCGGGGGTATTCTTAATGAGCAGTTCTTC.

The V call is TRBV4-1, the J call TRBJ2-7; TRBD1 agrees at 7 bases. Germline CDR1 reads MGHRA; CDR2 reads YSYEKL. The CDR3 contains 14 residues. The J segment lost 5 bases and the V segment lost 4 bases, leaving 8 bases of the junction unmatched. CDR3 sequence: CASSPTTGTDEQYF. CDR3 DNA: TGCGCCAGCAGCCCAACAACAGGGACAGACGAGCAGTACTTC.

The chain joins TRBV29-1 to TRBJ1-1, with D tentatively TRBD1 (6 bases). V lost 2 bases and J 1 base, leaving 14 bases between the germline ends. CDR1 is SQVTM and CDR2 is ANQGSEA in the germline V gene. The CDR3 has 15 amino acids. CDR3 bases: TGCAGCGTTGAAACGGGACAACTCCGGAACACTGAAGCTTTCTTT. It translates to CSVETGQLRNTEAFF. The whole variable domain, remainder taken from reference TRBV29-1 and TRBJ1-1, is SAVISQKPSRDICQRGTSLTIQCQVDSQVTMMFWYRQQPGQSLTLIATANQGSEATYESGFVIDKFPISRPNLTFSTLTVSNMSPEDSSIYLCSVETGQLRNTEAFFGQGTRLTVV.

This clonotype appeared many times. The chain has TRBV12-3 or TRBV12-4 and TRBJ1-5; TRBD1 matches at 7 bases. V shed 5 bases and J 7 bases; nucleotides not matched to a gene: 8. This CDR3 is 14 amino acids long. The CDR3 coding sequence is TGTGCCAGCAGTCCGGACAGGTCAGACCAGCCCCAGCATTTT. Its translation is CASSPDRSDQPQHF.

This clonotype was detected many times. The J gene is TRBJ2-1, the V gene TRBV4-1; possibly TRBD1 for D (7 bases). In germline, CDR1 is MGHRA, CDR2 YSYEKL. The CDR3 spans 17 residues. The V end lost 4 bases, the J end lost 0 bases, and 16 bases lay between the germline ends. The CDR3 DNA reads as TGCGCCAGCAGCCGGGGGGCCGGGACAGACTCCTACAATGAGCAGTTCTTC. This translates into CASSRGAGTDSYNEQFF.

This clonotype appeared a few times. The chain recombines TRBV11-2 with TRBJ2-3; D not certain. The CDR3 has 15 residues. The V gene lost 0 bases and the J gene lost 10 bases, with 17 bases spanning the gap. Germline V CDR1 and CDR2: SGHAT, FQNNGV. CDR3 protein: CASSLDHGPTFAQYF. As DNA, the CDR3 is TGTGCCAGCAGCTTAGATCACGGACCAACATTCGCGCAGTATTTT.

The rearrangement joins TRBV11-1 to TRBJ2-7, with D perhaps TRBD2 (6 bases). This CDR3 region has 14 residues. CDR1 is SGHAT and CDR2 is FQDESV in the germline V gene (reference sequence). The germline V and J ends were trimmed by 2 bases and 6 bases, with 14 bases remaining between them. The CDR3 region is CASSLRSLAAEQYF. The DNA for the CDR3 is TGTGCCAGCAGCTTAAGGTCACTAGCTGCCGAGCAGTACTTC.

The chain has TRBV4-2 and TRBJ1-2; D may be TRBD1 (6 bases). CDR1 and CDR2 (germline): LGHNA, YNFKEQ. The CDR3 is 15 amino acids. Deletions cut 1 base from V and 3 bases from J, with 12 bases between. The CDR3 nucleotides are TGTGCCAGCAGCCAAGTTGCAGGGGAAGACTATGGCTACACCTTC. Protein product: CASSQVAGEDYGYTF.

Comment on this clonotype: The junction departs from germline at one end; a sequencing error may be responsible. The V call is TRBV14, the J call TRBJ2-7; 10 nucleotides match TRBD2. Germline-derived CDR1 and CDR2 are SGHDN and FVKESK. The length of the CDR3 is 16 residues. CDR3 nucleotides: TGTGCCAGCAACCAAGATTTTATAGCGGGAGGAGACGAGCAGTACTTC. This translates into CASNQDFIAGGDEQYF. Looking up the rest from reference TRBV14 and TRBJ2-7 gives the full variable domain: EAGVTQFPSHSVIEKGQTVTLRCDPISGHDNLYWYRRVMGKEIKFLLHFVKESKQDESGMPNNRFLAERTGGTYSTLKVQPAELEDSGVYFCASNQDFIAGGDEQYFGPGTRLTVT.

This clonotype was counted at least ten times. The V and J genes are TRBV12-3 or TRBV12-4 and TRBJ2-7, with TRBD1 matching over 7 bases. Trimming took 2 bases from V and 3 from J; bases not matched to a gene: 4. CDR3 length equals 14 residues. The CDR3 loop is CASSLMGQSYEQYF. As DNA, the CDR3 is TGTGCCAGCAGTTTAATGGGACAGAGCTACGAGCAGTACTTC.

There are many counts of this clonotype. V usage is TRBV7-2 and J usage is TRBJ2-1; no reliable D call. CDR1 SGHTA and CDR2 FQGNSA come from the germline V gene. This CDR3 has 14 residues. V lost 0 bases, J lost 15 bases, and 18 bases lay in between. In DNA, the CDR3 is TGTGCCAGCAGCTTAGCACGACAAAACACCAGGAGGTTCTTC. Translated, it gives CASSLARQNTRRFF.

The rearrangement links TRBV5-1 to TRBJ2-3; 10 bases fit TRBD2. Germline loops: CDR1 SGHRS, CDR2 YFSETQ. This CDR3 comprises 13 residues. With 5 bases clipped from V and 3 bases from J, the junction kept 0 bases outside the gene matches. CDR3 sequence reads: CASSSGGTDTQYF. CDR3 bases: TGCGCCAGCAGTAGCGGGGGGACAGATACGCAGTATTTT.

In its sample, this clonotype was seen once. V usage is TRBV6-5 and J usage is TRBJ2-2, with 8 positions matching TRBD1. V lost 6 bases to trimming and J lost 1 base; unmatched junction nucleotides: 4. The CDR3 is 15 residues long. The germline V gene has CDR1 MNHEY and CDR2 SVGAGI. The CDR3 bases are TGTGCCAGCAGCACCGGGACAGGGAACACCGGGGAGCTGTTTTTT. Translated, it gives CASSTGTGNTGELFF.

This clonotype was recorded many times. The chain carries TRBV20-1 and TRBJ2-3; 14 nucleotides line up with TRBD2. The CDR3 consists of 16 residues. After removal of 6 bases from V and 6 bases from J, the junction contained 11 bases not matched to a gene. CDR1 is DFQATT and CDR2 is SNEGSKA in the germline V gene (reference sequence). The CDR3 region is CSAFRLAGGPGDTQYF. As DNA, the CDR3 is TGCAGTGCCTTCAGACTAGCGGGAGGGCCGGGGGATACGCAGTATTTT.

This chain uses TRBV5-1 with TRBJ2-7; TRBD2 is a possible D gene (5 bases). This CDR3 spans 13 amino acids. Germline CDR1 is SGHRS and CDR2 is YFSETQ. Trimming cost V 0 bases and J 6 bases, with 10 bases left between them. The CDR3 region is CASSLGEMGEQYF. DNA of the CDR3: TGCGCCAGCAGCTTGGGGGAGATGGGCGAGCAGTACTTC.

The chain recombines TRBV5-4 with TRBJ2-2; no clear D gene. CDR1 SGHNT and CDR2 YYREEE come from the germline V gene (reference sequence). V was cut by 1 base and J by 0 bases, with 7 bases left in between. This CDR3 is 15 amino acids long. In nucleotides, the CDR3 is TGTGCCAGCAGCTTGAAGACGGCGAACACCGGGGAGCTGTTTTTT. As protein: CASSLKTANTGELFF.

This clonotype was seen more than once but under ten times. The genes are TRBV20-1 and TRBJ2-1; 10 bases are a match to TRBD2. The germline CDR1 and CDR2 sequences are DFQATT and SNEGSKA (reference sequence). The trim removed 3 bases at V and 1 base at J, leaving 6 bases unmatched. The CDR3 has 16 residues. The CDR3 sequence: CSARTPSGSSYNEQFF. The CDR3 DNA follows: TGCAGTGCTAGGACCCCTAGCGGGAGTTCCTACAATGAGCAGTTCTTC.

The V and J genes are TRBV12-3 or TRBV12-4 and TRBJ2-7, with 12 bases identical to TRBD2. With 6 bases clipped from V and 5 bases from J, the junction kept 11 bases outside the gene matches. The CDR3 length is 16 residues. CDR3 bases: TGTGCCAGCAGCCGGACTAGCGGGACCCTTTGGGACGAGCAGTACTTC. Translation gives CASSRTSGTLWDEQYF.

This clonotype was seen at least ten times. The CDR3 DNA follows: TGTGCCAGCAGCTTCGCTGGGAGTAGGGCCGGGGAGCTGTTTTTT. Translated, it gives CASSFAGSRAGELFF. The V and J genes are TRBV7-8 and TRBJ2-2; D possibly corresponds to TRBD2 (5 bases). The germline V and J ends were trimmed by 3 bases and 6 bases, with 14 bases remaining between them. This CDR3 contains 15 residues. Germline loops: CDR1 SGHVS, CDR2 FQNEAQ.

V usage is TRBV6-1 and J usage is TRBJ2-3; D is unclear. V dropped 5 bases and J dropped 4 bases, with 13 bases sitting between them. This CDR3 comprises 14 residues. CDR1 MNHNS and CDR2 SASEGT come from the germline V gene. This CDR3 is CASSSGFLPDTQYF. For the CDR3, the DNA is TGTGCCAGCAGTTCAGGATTTTTGCCAGATACGCAGTATTTT.

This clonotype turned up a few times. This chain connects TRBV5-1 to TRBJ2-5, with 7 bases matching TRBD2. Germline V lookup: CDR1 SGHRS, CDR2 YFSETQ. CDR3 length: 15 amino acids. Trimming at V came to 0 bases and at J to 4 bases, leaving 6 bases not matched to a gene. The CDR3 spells CASSLVPSGRETQYF. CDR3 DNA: TGCGCCAGCAGCTTGGTGCCTAGCGGAAGAGAGACCCAGTACTTC.

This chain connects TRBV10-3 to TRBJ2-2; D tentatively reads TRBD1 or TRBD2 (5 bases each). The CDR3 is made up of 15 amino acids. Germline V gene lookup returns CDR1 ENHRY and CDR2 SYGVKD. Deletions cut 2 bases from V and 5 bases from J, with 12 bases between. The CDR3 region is CAISERGSPTGELFF. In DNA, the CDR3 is TGTGCCATCAGTGAGCGGGGCAGCCCAACCGGGGAGCTGTTTTTT.

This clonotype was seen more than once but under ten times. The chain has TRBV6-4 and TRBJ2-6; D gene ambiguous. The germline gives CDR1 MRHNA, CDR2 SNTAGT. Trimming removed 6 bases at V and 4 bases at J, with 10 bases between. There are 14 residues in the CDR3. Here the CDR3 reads CASRSWSGANVLTF. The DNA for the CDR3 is TGTGCCAGCAGAAGTTGGTCCGGGGCCAACGTCCTGACTTTC.